This is a list of T cell receptor beta chains from one sample in a study of PD-1 blockade in classical Hodgkin lymphoma. The data were produced by immunoSEQ multiplex PCR, yet TCRdb's version contains in-frame clones alone and is incomplete. The repertoire has roughly 20,000 clones, more than 85% of them found once; the top ten carry around 0.41%. Specimen: CD4+ T cells from blood. The receptors come from a human donor with classical Hodgkin lymphoma. CDR3s include the opening cysteine and the closing phenylalanine or tryptophan. Fields, in order: D gene, clone size, J gene, V gene, CDR3 DNA, CDR3 protein. D genes are given only for firm matches. Expanded clones get a size class; other rows say once, few or many, or leave the size out.

>.|.|TRBJ1-5|TRBV19
TGTGCCAGTAGTATACGTCGCCTTGGCAATCAGCCCCAGCATTTT
CASSIRRLGNQPQHF
>.|.|TRBJ2-1|TRBV5-1
TGCGCCAGCAGCTTGGAGGCGCCCTCCGACGCCAATGAGCAGTTCTTC
CASSLEAPSDANEQFF
>.|.|TRBJ1-5|TRBV27
TGTGCCAGCAGTTTGTTCAGAGGTAGCAATCAGCCCCAGCATTTT
CASSLFRGSNQPQHF
>.|.|TRBJ2-7|TRBV19
TGTGCCAGTAGCAAAAGGGGTAGGAAGGCTTACGAGCAGTACTTC
CASSKRGRKAYEQYF
>.|.|TRBJ2-7|TRBV11-2
TGTGCCAGCAGCTTGCACTACGAGCAGTACTTC
CASSLHYEQYF
>TRBD1|.|TRBJ1-5|TRBV9
TGTGCCAGCAGCCTACAGGGGCATCAGCCCCAGCATTTT
CASSLQGHQPQHF
>TRBD1|.|TRBJ1-2|TRBV5-6
TGTGCCAGCAGCCCCGACAGGGGACTTCTAAACTATGGCTACACCTTC
CASSPDRGLLNYGYTF
>.|.|TRBJ2-2|TRBV5-5
TGTGCCAGCAGTCCCCTCCCGGGGTGGACCGGGGAGCTGTTTTTT
CASSPLPGWTGELFF
>TRBD1|.|TRBJ2-2|TRBV10-3
TGTGCCATCAGTGACATGGACAGGGGGCGAACCGGGGAGCTGTTTTTT
CAISDMDRGRTGELFF
>TRBD1|.|TRBJ2-7|TRBV27
TGTGCCAGCAGTTACCTAGGGACAGGGAAAAACAGGGAGTACTTC
CASSYLGTGKNREYF
>.|.|TRBJ1-3|TRBV5-1
TGCGCCAGCAGCTGGAGAGGGGAAGTTCCTGGAAACACCATATATTTT
CASSWRGEVPGNTIYF
>.|.|TRBJ2-3|TRBV5-5
TGTGCCAGCAGCTTGGAGGGAGTTAGAGATACGCAGTATTTT
CASSLEGVRDTQYF
>TRBD1|few|TRBJ1-1|TRBV6-1
TGTGCCAGCAGTCGGACAGGGGACACTGAAGCTTTCTTT
CASSRTGDTEAFF
>.|.|TRBJ2-7|TRBV28
TGTGCCAGCAGTTCCGTGGGGGGCGAGCAGTACTTC
CASSSVGGEQYF
>.|.|TRBJ1-2|TRBV5-1
TGCGCCAGCAGCTTGGACGCCAGGGTTCGAAGCTATGGCTACACCTTC
CASSLDARVRSYGYTF
>TRBD1|.|TRBJ2-7|TRBV7-9
TGTGCCAGCAGCTTCTGGGACAGATCCTACGAGCAGTACTTC
CASSFWDRSYEQYF
>.|.|TRBJ2-2|TRBV4-2
TGTGCCAGCAGCCAAGTTGGCGGCGGGGAGCTGTTTTTT
CASSQVGGGELFF
>.|.|TRBJ1-1|TRBV20-1
TGCAGTGCCACGGATTGGACTGAAGCTTTCTTT
CSATDWTEAFF
>.|.|TRBJ2-7|TRBV6-1
TGTGCCAGCAGTGAACGGACAGCCTACGAGCAGTACTTC
CASSERTAYEQYF
>.|.|TRBJ2-3|TRBV5-1
TGCGCCAGCAGTGTGGGGCTACGGGATACGCAGTATTTT
CASSVGLRDTQYF
>.|.|TRBJ1-6|TRBV6-5
TGTGCCAGCAGTTACTTCCGGGATTCACCCCTCCACTTT
CASSYFRDSPLHF
>.|.|TRBJ1-5|TRBV5-4
TGTGCCAGCAGCTTGGGGGGTCATAGCAATCAGCCCCAGCATTTT
CASSLGGHSNQPQHF
>.|.|TRBJ2-4|TRBV7-9
TGTGCCAGCAGCCCGCACGGGAAAGCCTCTTTGAATGGAAACATTCAGTACTTC
CASSPHGKASLNGNIQYF
>.|once|TRBJ1-5|TRBV28
TGTGCCAGCAGTTTATTATCTCAGCCCCAGCATTTT
CASSLLSQPQHF
>.|.|TRBJ2-7|TRBV19
TGTGCCAGTAGTATTCGAGCAGGGAGCTCCTACGAGCAGTACTTC
CASSIRAGSSYEQYF
>.|.|TRBJ2-1|TRBV11-3
TGTGCCAGCAGCTCTAGGACCTCCTACAATGAGCAGTTCTTC
CASSSRTSYNEQFF
>TRBD2|.|TRBJ2-4|TRBV6-5
TGTGCCAGCAGTTACTCCCCCAGGGAGGGCATTCAGTACTTC
CASSYSPREGIQYF
>.|.|TRBJ2-5|TRBV30
TGTGCCTGGAGGACCCCGGGGGTTGAGACCCAGTACTTC
CAWRTPGVETQYF
>.|.|TRBJ1-2|TRBV7-9
TGTGCCAGCAGCTTAGCGGTGGGAGACAGCAACTATGGCTACACCTTC
CASSLAVGDSNYGYTF
>TRBD2|.|TRBJ2-3|TRBV5-4
TGTGCTCACCGACTAGCGGGAGCGCGTACGCAGTATTTT
CAHRLAGARTQYF
>TRBD1|once|TRBJ2-5|TRBV28
TGTGCCAGCAGTTCGGACAGGGGACGAGAGACCCAGTACTTC
CASSSDRGRETQYF
>TRBD1|.|TRBJ1-2|TRBV5-5
TGTGCCAGCAGCCCAGGAAGAGGGACAGGGCCCGACTATGGCTACACCTTC
CASSPGRGTGPDYGYTF
>.|.|TRBJ2-2|TRBV28
TGTGCCAGCAGTTTAAGCTCCGGGCCCTTAGCCCTGAACACCGGGGAGCTGTTTTTT
CASSLSSGPLALNTGELFF
>.|.|TRBJ2-2|TRBV25-1
TGTGCCAGCAGTGAGTATTACGGCCCCGGGGAGCTGTTTTTT
CASSEYYGPGELFF
>TRBD2|once|TRBJ2-6|TRBV2
TGTGCCAGCAGTGAGACTAGCGGGAGGTTGGGGGCCAACGTCCTGACTTTC
CASSETSGRLGANVLTF
>TRBD1|.|TRBJ1-2|TRBV11-2
TGTGCCAGCAGCATCAAAGGGCCAGGGGGCTGGTATGGCTACACCTTC
CASSIKGPGGWYGYTF
>.|.|TRBJ2-1|TRBV25-1
TGTGCCAGCAGTGAATCTCGGAGCGGGCGGAGCTCCTACAATGAGCAGTTCTTC
CASSESRSGRSSYNEQFF
>.|.|TRBJ2-3|TRBV4-1
TGCGCCAGCAGCCAAGAGGCAGGCACAGATACGCAGTATTTT
CASSQEAGTDTQYF
>.|once|TRBJ2-7|TRBV30
TGTGCCTGGAGCGGGATTATAGGCTACGAGCAGTACTTC
CAWSGIIGYEQYF
>TRBD2|.|TRBJ2-2|TRBV5-1
TGCGCCAGCAGCTTGGAGGGACTACAGGAGCTGTTTTTT
CASSLEGLQELFF
>TRBD1|once|TRBJ1-4|TRBV28
TGTGCCAGCAGTTTACTTGGACAGGTTGAAAAACTGTTTTTT
CASSLLGQVEKLFF
>TRBD1|.|TRBJ2-3|TRBV29-1
TGCAGCGTTGAACAGGGGGCCCAGGATACGCAGTATTTT
CSVEQGAQDTQYF
>.|.|TRBJ2-1|TRBV7-2
TGTGCCAGCAGCCCGCGGTTCGAGCAGTTCTTC
CASSPRFEQFF
>TRBD2|.|TRBJ2-3|TRBV6-1
TGTGCCAGCAGCCGGACTAGCGGGGGCCCAGATACGCAGTATTTT
CASSRTSGGPDTQYF
>TRBD1|once|TRBJ1-2|TRBV6-4
TGTGCCAGCAGGAGGGACAGGGAGATTGGTGGCTACACCTTC
CASRRDREIGGYTF
>.|.|TRBJ2-5|TRBV27
TGTGCCAGCTTACGAACAGGGAAAGGAGAGACCCAGTACTTC
CASLRTGKGETQYF
>.|.|TRBJ2-1|TRBV11-2
TGTGCCAGCAGCTTTGGGCACTACAATGAGCAGTTCTTC
CASSFGHYNEQFF
>TRBD2|.|TRBJ2-5|TRBV5-1
TGCGCCAGCAGCTTGGTGCCGGCGGGGACGGCGGGAGGAGAGACCCAGTACTTC
CASSLVPAGTAGGETQYF
>.|.|TRBJ2-1|TRBV18
TGTGCCAGCTCACCACCGGGGAGCTCCTACAATGAGCAGTTCTTC
CASSPPGSSYNEQFF